The 7 T cell receptor beta chains listed next were all sequenced from one sample in a study of blood T cell repertoires in COVID-19. Profiling relied on immunoSEQ multiplex PCR, and the TCRdb table lists in-frame clones only, not all of them. Of approximately 350,000 clones in the sample, roughly 90% are singletons; the top ten hold roughly 1.2%. The sample consisted of peripheral blood. These receptors were obtained from a man between 35 and 55 years old with acute or convalescent COVID-19.

The sample holds one count of this clone. The rearrangement joins TRBV2 to TRBJ2-1, with TRBD1 as a possible D gene (5 bases). The CDR3 is made up of 12 amino acids. Germline CDR1 is SNHLY and CDR2 is FYNNEI. The V end was cut by 1 base, the J end by 10 bases, with 8 bases between. The CDR3 DNA reads TGTGCCAGCAGTGAAGACAGGCCAGAGCAGTTCTTC. Residues: CASSEDRPEQFF. The full variable domain, completed using reference TRBV2 and TRBJ2-1, is EPEVTQTPSHQVTQMGQEVILRCVPISNHLYFYWYRQILGQKVEFLVSFYNNEISEKSEIFDDQFSVERPDGSNFTLKIRSTKLEDSAMYFCASSEDRPEQFFGPGTRLTVL.

The V call is TRBV7-2, the J call TRBJ1-5; D unclear. Trimming removed 6 bases at V and 0 bases at J, with 9 bases between. The CDR3 is 14 residues long. Germline V gives CDR1 SGHTA, CDR2 FQGNSA. DNA of the CDR3: TGTGCCAGCAGGCCCGGGAGTAGCAATCAGCCCCAGCATTTT. Its protein is CASRPGSSNQPQHF.

About this clone itself: In the same sample, other DNA sequences code for this CDR3. The V and J genes are TRBV28 and TRBJ1-5; the match to TRBD1 covers 9 bases. The CDR3 contains 15 residues. After removal of 6 bases from V and 6 bases from J, the junction contained 9 bases not matched to a gene. CDR1 and CDR2 from the germline V gene are MDHEN and SYDVKM. Written as DNA, the CDR3 is TGTGCCAGCAGACCGACCACAGGGGGCGGTCAGCCCCAGCATTTT. Translated, it gives CASRPTTGGGQPQHF.

The J gene is TRBJ1-2, the V gene TRBV3-1 (or the pseudogene TRBV3-2); TRBD1 matches at 8 bases. The CDR3 consists of 17 residues. CDR1 is LGHDT and CDR2 is YNNKEL in the germline V gene (reference sequence). V lost 2 bases, J lost 6 bases, and 14 bases stayed unmatched. CDR3 nucleotides: TGTGCCAGCAGCCAAAGAGGAGAGGCAGGGGGCGCGGATGGCTACACCTTC. This sequence encodes CASSQRGEAGGADGYTF.

The chain combines TRBV2 with TRBJ1-6, with D unclear. V lost 6 bases, J lost 10 bases, and 10 bases lay in between. Per germline, CDR1 SNHLY and CDR2 FYNNEI. The CDR3 is made up of 12 amino acids. The CDR3 loop reads CASRREGSPLHF. CDR3 coding DNA: TGTGCCAGCAGAAGGGAGGGATCACCCCTCCACTTT.

This clone was seen only once. The V call is TRBV12-3 or TRBV12-4, the J call TRBJ2-7; TRBD1 might be the D (5 bases). The V gene lost 6 bases and the J gene lost 1 base, with 10 bases spanning the gap. The CDR3 covers 13 residues. DNA for the CDR3: TGTGCCAGCAGCCTCGACAGTTCCTACGAGCAGTACTTC. Translation gives CASSLDSSYEQYF.

CDR3 in DNA: TGTGCCAGCAGCTCCGACAGGGCGCGCTCCCTCACTGAAGCTTTCTTT. Protein: CASSSDRARSLTEAFF. The chain employs TRBV11-2 and TRBJ1-1; 7 positions match TRBD1. Germline V CDR1 and CDR2: SGHAT, FQNNGV. This CDR3 has 16 amino acids. V gave up 4 bases and J gave up 4 bases; unmatched junction bases: 12.